The 9 T cell receptor beta chains in this list originate from one sample, sequenced in a study of CD8 T cells in ankylosing spondylitis. Study conclusions and caveats: Blood of patients with ankylosing spondylitis appeared to be characterized by a TCR beta motif of fewer than 10 highly homologous variants.

TCRdb independently ran MiXCR on the 5' RACE reads; one entry per CDR3 protein. The table lists about 840,000 distinct CDR3 sequences, about 12% of them singletons. The antigens of these receptors remain unknown. The sequenced material came from blood, either unsorted or a sorted T cell fraction (not recorded which). These receptors were collected from a male donor with ankylosing spondylitis.

In this sample, this clonotype turned up many times. V gene TRBV7-9 combines with J gene TRBJ2-5; D ambiguous. V gave up 5 bases and J gave up 0 bases, with 10 bases separating them. The CDR3 length is 14 residues. CDR1 SEHNR and CDR2 FQNEAQ come from the germline V gene (reference sequence). CDR3 protein: CASSPGAYQETQYF. The CDR3 DNA reads as TGTGCCAGCAGCCCAGGAGCGTACCAAGAGACCCAGTACTTC.

This chain links TRBV28 with TRBJ2-7; TRBD1 might be the D (6 bases). This CDR3 spans 15 amino acids. Germline-derived CDR1 and CDR2 are MDHEN and SYDVKM. The V gene lost 6 bases and the J gene lost 2 bases, with 17 bases spanning the gap. CDR3 sequence reads: CASSLSGTRPYEQYF. The CDR3 DNA is TGTGCCAGCAGCCTTTCCGGGACAAGACCCTACGAGCAGTACTTC.

This clonotype was seen a few times. The V gene is TRBV6-2 or TRBV6-3, the J gene TRBJ1-5; D unclear. This CDR3 comprises 18 residues. The V and J ends lost 11 bases and 2 bases respectively, with 28 bases between them. Germline assignment: CDR1 MNHEY and CDR2 SVGEGT. In DNA, the CDR3 is TGTGCCCAAGGAAAAGGAACTCGGGTCTTTATGGGCAATCAGCCCCAGCATTTT. Translating gives CAQGKGTRVFMGNQPQHF.

This clonotype was counted only a few times. The chain carries TRBV7-9 and TRBJ1-3; D is perhaps TRBD1 (6 bases). Germline V gene lookup returns CDR1 SEHNR and CDR2 FQNEAQ (reference sequence). V was cut by 8 bases and J by 6 bases, with 20 bases left in between. This CDR3 has 15 residues. CDR3 protein: CASRGEWGAINTIYF. As DNA, the CDR3 is TGTGCCAGCCGCGGGGAGTGGGGGGCAATAAACACCATATATTTT.

Many counts were recorded for this clonotype. The gene calls are TRBV29-1 and TRBJ1-1; 7 bases are shared with TRBD1. This CDR3 comprises 11 residues. Germline lookup yields CDR1 SQVTM and CDR2 ANQGSEA. Trimming at V came to 6 bases and at J to 10 bases, leaving 8 bases not matched to a gene. DNA of the CDR3: TGCAGCGTCCGACAGGGAGTGGGAGCTTTCTTT. This encodes CSVRQGVGAFF.

Note on this clonotype: An end of the junction does not agree with germline; a read error may underlie this. The chain is built from TRBV7-2 and TRBJ1-4, with TRBD1 as a possible D gene (5 bases). The CDR3 has 14 residues. Germline V CDR1 and CDR2: SGHTA, FQGNSA. The CDR3 loop reads CAGSLSRDSEKLFF. In DNA, the CDR3 is TGTGCCGGCAGCTTAAGCAGGGATTCTGAAAAACTGTTTTTT. Based on the CDR3 plus reference TRBV7-2 and TRBJ1-4, the full variable domain is GAGVSQSPSNKVTEKGKDVELRCDPISGHTALYWYRQSLGQGLEFLIYFQGNSAPDKSGLPSDRFSAERTGGSVSTLTIQRTQQEDSAVYLCAGSLSRDSEKLFFGSGTQLSVL.

The rearrangement joins TRBV20-1 to TRBJ1-5, with 7 bases fitting TRBD1. The CDR3 spans 13 residues. Unmatched junction bases numbered 2, after V lost 3 bases and J lost 3 bases. The germline CDR1 and CDR2 sequences are DFQATT and SNEGSKA (reference sequence). The CDR3 DNA sequence: TGCAGTGCTAGTACAGGGGACAATCAGCCCCAGCATTTT. It yields the protein CSASTGDNQPQHF.

In this sample, this clonotype turned up a few times. J is TRBJ2-7 and V is TRBV7-2; 10 bases are a match to TRBD2. With 4 bases clipped from V and 6 bases from J, the junction kept 9 bases outside the gene matches. CDR1 and CDR2 (germline): SGHTA, FQGNSA. There are 15 residues in the CDR3. The CDR3 nucleotides read TGTGCCAGCAGCTCCCTACTAGCGGGGCGGGCCGAGCAGTACTTC. This encodes CASSSLLAGRAEQYF. Full variable domain (outside the CDR3, taken from reference TRBV7-2 and TRBJ2-7): GAGVSQSPSNKVTEKGKDVELRCDPISGHTALYWYRQSLGQGLEFLIYFQGNSAPDKSGLPSDRFSAERTGGSVSTLTIQRTQQEDSAVYLCASSSLLAGRAEQYFGPGTRLTVT.

This clonotype was seen more than once but under ten times. The chain couples TRBV28 to TRBJ1-4, with a weak D call TRBD1 (5 bases). This CDR3 has 16 residues. CDR1 and CDR2 from the germline V gene are MDHEN and SYDVKM. V lost 6 bases and J lost 4, with 18 bases in between. CDR3 sequence (DNA): TGTGCCAGCAGCCCCAACCGGGGCTTCGGTAATGAAAAACTGTTTTTT. This sequence encodes CASSPNRGFGNEKLFF.